These T cell receptor beta chains were read from a single sample in a study of neoadjuvant anti-PD-1 for oral cavity cancer. Profiled with immunoSEQ multiplex PCR; TCRdb holds only in-frame clones, not every one. The sample has approximately 42,000 clones, about three quarters seen once. The sequenced sample was PBMCs, obtained after nivolumab (anti-PD-1) treatment. Receptors originate from a person aged 35 to 85 with oral cavity squamous cell carcinoma. Each CDR3 is given with its conserved first and last residue. Size values are once, few and many counts, or a class for expanded clones, and some rows have none.

TRBV5-1	TRBJ2-2	-	CASSPTGTSVGELFF
TRBV6-1	TRBJ2-7	-	CASTTGSYEQYF
TRBV7-3	TRBJ1-1	-	CASSLTGIGGEAFF
TRBV28	TRBJ2-7	few	CASSHTASEQYF
TRBV4-2	TRBJ2-3	few	CASSKSSGRSDTQYF
TRBV5-1	TRBJ2-1	-	CASSYLQVGPMNEQFF
TRBV15	TRBJ2-7	-	CATSRGGRTNSYEQYF
TRBV19	TRBJ2-4	-	CASSIFSLRAKNIQYF
TRBV28	TRBJ1-5	-	CASSLKQGGQPQHF
TRBV2	TRBJ2-7	-	CASSGLGGLREQYF
TRBV5-6	TRBJ2-7	-	CASSVPGTSYEQYF
TRBV27	TRBJ2-1	-	CASGRASVYNEQFF
TRBV4-2	TRBJ1-5	-	CASSQDKGQPQHF
TRBV4-1	TRBJ2-7	-	CASSQGTPRSYEQYF
TRBV27	TRBJ2-3	-	CASSHYLGDTQYF
TRBV27	TRBJ1-4	once	CATSLLGEKLFF
TRBV30	TRBJ2-3	-	CASAVPTAGVYESLTDTQYF
TRBV6-5	TRBJ2-1	-	CASSYSATSYEQFF
TRBV14	TRBJ2-5	-	CASSQDREETQYF
TRBV5-4	TRBJ2-5	-	CASSLSNRAETQYF